This TCR beta chain was found in a study of cytomegalovirus exposure and HLA in healthy donors. The overall study: The early release's HLA-typed donors yielded 78 million or so unique TCRs.

Whole-study results and caveats: The study had only CMV serostatus as immune exposure information.

The CDR3 is made up of 16 amino acids. The germline V gene has CDR1 SGHRS and CDR2 YFSETQ. After removal of 4 bases from V and 4 bases from J, the junction contained 12 bases not matched to a gene. Use of 60 Vbeta and 13 Jbeta primers characterized the PCR. Measured with immunoSEQ multiplex PCR; TCRdb has only the in-frame clones, and not every one. The data show some 180,000 clones, about 90% seen once. Remarks on this clone: Its antigen is not identified.

V is TRBV5-1 and J is TRBJ2-7; TRBD1 aligns across 9 bases. Material for sequencing was PBMCs. This sequence originates from a girl under three years old in good health and CMV-seronegative. CDR3 in DNA: TGCGCCAGCAGCGGACTCACCGGGACAGGGTATTACGAGCAGTACTTC. Residues: CASSGLTGTGYYEQYF.